One sample yielded the 15 T cell receptor beta chains listed below, sequenced in a study of blood T cell repertoires in COVID-19. Method: immunoSEQ multiplex PCR; TCRdb's copy keeps in-frame clones and lacks some. This table holds around 42,000 clones, approximately 80% found once. Sequenced input: peripheral blood. These receptors originate from a man between 65 and 85 years old with active or convalescent COVID-19.

The J gene is TRBJ1-3, the V gene TRBV28; 7 nucleotides match TRBD1. The CDR3 totals 14 residues. The V gene end was trimmed by 5 bases and the J gene end by 2 bases; junction bases not matched to a gene: 3. Germline V gene lookup returns CDR1 MDHEN and CDR2 SYDVKM. CDR3 in amino acids: CASSQTGAGNTIYF. CDR3 bases: TGTGCCAGCAGTCAAACAGGGGCTGGAAACACCATATATTTT.

The chain joins TRBV6-5 to TRBJ1-2; TRBD1 matches 7 bases. Germline assignment: CDR1 MNHEY and CDR2 SVGAGI. The CDR3 length is 14 residues. V shed 7 bases, J shed 4 bases, and the junction held 9 bases outside the gene matches. The CDR3 bases are TGTGCCAGCACCACCGGGACAGCCTCCTATGGCTACACCTTC. It is translated as CASTTGTASYGYTF.

The J gene is TRBJ2-5, the V gene TRBV5-1; TRBD2 agrees at 9 bases. CDR3 size: 14 residues. V was pared by 0 bases and J by 5 bases, with 2 bases of the junction left unmatched. Looked up from germline, CDR1 is SGHRS and CDR2 is YFSETQ. CDR3: CASSLGTSEETQYF. The CDR3 DNA sequence: TGCGCCAGCAGCTTGGGGACTAGCGAGGAGACCCAGTACTTC.

V is TRBV7-3 and J is TRBJ2-5; possible D gene TRBD1, 5 bases. There are 15 residues in the CDR3. V was clipped by 2 bases and J by 2 bases, with 12 bases between them. CDR1 is SGHTA, CDR2 FQGTGA, per germline. CDR3 DNA sequence: TGTGCCAGCAGCTTATTCGGGCAGGGTCAAGAGACCCAGTACTTC. Residues: CASSLFGQGQETQYF.

This clone has more than one count but fewer than ten. The rearrangement joins TRBV7-6 to TRBJ1-2, with 8 bases that match TRBD1. CDR1 and CDR2 (germline): SGHVS, FNYEAQ. This CDR3 comprises 13 residues. J gave up 7 bases and V 5 bases, and 6 bases lay outside the gene matches. CDR3 protein: CASSHPGGFGYTF. The CDR3 DNA sequence: TGTGCCAGCAGCCATCCAGGGGGCTTTGGCTACACCTTC.

The J gene is TRBJ1-4, the V gene TRBV28, with 9 positions matching TRBD1. Germline assignment: CDR1 MDHEN and CDR2 SYDVKM. The length of the CDR3 is 13 residues. With 7 bases clipped from V and 10 bases from J, the junction kept 7 bases outside the gene matches. The CDR3 bases are TGTGCCAGCAAAAGACAGGGGGAGGGAAAACTGTTTTTT. This codes for CASKRQGEGKLFF.

V usage is TRBV18 and J usage is TRBJ2-2; D might be TRBD1 (6 bases). The CDR3 sequence is 15 residues long. Germline CDR1 and CDR2: KGHSH and LQKENI. Trimming pared 4 bases from V and 2 bases from J, leaving 11 bases between. The CDR3 sequence is CASSRGQLNTGELFF. CDR3 DNA sequence: TGTGCCAGCTCACGCGGACAGCTTAACACCGGGGAGCTGTTTTTT.

The gene calls are TRBV2 and TRBJ2-3, with D perhaps matching TRBD2 (5 bases). CDR1 SNHLY and CDR2 FYNNEI come from the germline V gene. V was trimmed by 8 bases and J by 1 base, leaving 13 bases between them. The CDR3 is 14 residues long. The CDR3 sequence: CASLRDSGTDTQYF. The DNA of the CDR3 is TGTGCCAGCCTAAGGGATAGCGGCACAGATACGCAGTATTTT.

The chain combines TRBV4-1 with TRBJ1-5; possibly TRBD1 for D (5 bases). Trimming cost V 0 bases and J 6 bases, with 21 bases left between them. Germline V gene sequence: CDR1 MGHRA, CDR2 YSYEKL. The CDR3 is 18 amino acids. The CDR3 sequence: CASSQEGGWQGGGQPQHF. The CDR3 coding sequence is TGCGCCAGCAGCCAAGAAGGTGGTTGGCAGGGAGGCGGTCAGCCCCAGCATTTT.

V gene TRBV3-1 (or the pseudogene TRBV3-2) combines with J gene TRBJ2-2, with D maybe TRBD1 (5 bases). The CDR3 runs to 16 residues. CDR1 LGHDT and CDR2 YNNKEL come from the germline V gene (reference sequence). V lost 3 bases to trimming and J lost 1 base, with 12 bases between them. CDR3 sequence (DNA): TGTGCCAGCAGCCACGGAAGACAGATGAACACCGGGGAGCTGTTTTTT. Translated: CASSHGRQMNTGELFF.

By sample share, this clone is medium-sized. The V and J genes are TRBV7-9 and TRBJ2-3; possible D gene TRBD2, 5 bases. CDR1 is SEHNR, CDR2 FQNEAQ, per germline (reference sequence). This CDR3 spans 14 amino acids. Deletions cut 5 bases from V and 3 bases from J, with 12 bases between. CDR3 in amino acids: CASSQRAVTDTQYF. In DNA, the CDR3 is TGTGCCAGCAGCCAGCGAGCGGTAACAGATACGCAGTATTTT.

This sequence joins TRBV20-1 and TRBJ2-3; D might be TRBD1 or TRBD2, each matching 6 bases. The germline V gene encodes CDR1 DFQATT and CDR2 SNEGSKA (reference sequence). CDR3 length equals 15 residues. V was pared by 3 bases and J by 6 bases, with 19 bases between. CDR3 nucleotides: TGCAGTGCTAGTGGGGGCCCCGGGGGTCTGGATACGCAGTATTTT. Protein product: CSASGGPGGLDTQYF.

This clone was seen more than once but under ten times. The gene calls are TRBV11-2 and TRBJ2-7, with TRBD1 as a possible D gene (5 bases). The CDR3 has 13 residues. Germline CDR1 reads SGHAT; CDR2 reads FQNNGV. V lost 4 bases and J 1 base, leaving 8 bases between the germline ends. The CDR3: CASSYDRSYEQYF. The CDR3 bases are TGTGCCAGCAGCTATGACAGATCCTACGAGCAGTACTTC.

The chain recombines TRBV4-1 with TRBJ2-4, with D unresolved. Per the germline V gene, CDR1 is MGHRA and CDR2 is YSYEKL. The CDR3 extends over 14 amino acids. Trimming shortened V by 2 bases and J by 8 bases, and 13 bases separated the two germline ends. CDR3 region: CASSQNPLRDIQYF. The DNA for the CDR3 is TGCGCCAGCAGCCAAAATCCCCTTAGAGACATTCAGTACTTC.

This chain uses TRBV24-1 with TRBJ2-5; TRBD2 agrees at 9 bases. The CDR3 totals 14 residues. Germline-derived CDR1 and CDR2 are KGHDR and SFDVKD. After removal of 5 bases from V and 4 bases from J, the junction contained 4 bases not matched to a gene. CDR3 bases: TGTGCCACCAGTGTCGCGGGGGGGTCAGAGACCCAGTACTTC. Its protein product is CATSVAGGSETQYF.